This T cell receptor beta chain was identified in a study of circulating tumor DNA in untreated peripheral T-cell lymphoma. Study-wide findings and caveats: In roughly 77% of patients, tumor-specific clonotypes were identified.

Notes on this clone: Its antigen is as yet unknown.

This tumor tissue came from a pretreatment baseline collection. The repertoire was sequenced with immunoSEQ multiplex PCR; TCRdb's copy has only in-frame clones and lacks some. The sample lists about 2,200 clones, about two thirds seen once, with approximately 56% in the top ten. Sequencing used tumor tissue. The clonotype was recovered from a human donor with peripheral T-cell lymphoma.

CDR3 region: CASSPELSSYEQYF. As DNA, the CDR3 is TGTGCCAGCAGCCCGGAATTAAGCTCCTACGAGCAGTACTTC. The chain is built from TRBV11-3 and TRBJ2-7; D ambiguous. In germline, CDR1 is SGHNT, CDR2 YENEEA. The V and J ends lost 5 bases and 0 bases respectively, with 11 bases between them. The CDR3 spans 14 residues. Combining the CDR3 with reference TRBV11-3 and TRBJ2-7 gives the whole variable domain EAGVVQSPRYKIIEKKQPVAFWCNPISGHNTLYWYLQNLGQGPELLIRYENEEAVDDSQLPKDRFSAERLKGVDSTLKIQPAELGDSAVYLCASSPELSSYEQYFGPGTRLTVT.